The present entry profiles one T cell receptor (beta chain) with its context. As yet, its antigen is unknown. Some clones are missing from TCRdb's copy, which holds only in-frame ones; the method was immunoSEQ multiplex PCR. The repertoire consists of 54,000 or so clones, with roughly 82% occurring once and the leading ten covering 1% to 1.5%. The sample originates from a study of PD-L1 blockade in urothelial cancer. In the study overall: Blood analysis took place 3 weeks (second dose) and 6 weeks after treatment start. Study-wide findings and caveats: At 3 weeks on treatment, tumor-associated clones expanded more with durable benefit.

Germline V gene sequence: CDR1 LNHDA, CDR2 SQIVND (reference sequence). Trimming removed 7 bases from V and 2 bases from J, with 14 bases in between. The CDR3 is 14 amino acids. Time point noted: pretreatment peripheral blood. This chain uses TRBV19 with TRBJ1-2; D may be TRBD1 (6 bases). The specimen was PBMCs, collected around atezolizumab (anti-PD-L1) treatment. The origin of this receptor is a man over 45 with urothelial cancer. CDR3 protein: CASTRGNLNYGYTF. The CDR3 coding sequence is TGTGCCAGTACCAGGGGCAACTTAAACTATGGCTACACCTTC.